A single sample is the source of the 3 T cell receptor beta chains below, sequenced in a study of OX40 agonist ivuxolimab in advanced cancers. Only in-frame clones appear in the TCRdb table, and some are missing; sequencing was by immunoSEQ multiplex PCR. Found here are over 70,000 clones, 85% to 90% of them singletons; the top ten hold roughly 0.56%. The material was CD4+ or CD8+ T cells sorted from blood, obtained in a trial of the OX40 agonist ivuxolimab. These receptors all stem from an adult with an advanced solid tumor such as melanoma, head and neck, liver or kidney cancer.

This chain joins TRBV27 and TRBJ2-7; 7 nucleotides line up with TRBD1. The CDR3 contains 14 residues. J gave up 1 base and V 1 base, and 1 base lay outside the gene matches. The V gene's germline CDR1 is MNHEY and CDR2 SMNVEV (reference sequence). The CDR3 sequence: CASSLWGQSYEQYF. CDR3 coding DNA: TGTGCCAGCAGTTTATGGGGACAGTCCTACGAGCAGTACTTC.

The chain has TRBV30 and TRBJ1-1, with D hard to call. Germline CDR1 is GTSNPN and CDR2 is SVGIG (reference sequence). The CDR3 runs to 13 residues. V dropped 0 bases and J dropped 11 bases, with 16 bases sitting between them. The CDR3 loop reads CAWSVHAGPRAFF. The CDR3 nucleotides are TGTGCCTGGAGTGTACATGCCGGGCCCCGGGCTTTCTTT.

The genes are TRBV5-1 and TRBJ1-3; possibly TRBD1 for D (6 bases). From germline, CDR1 is SGHRS and CDR2 YFSETQ. Trimming stripped 3 bases from V and 2 bases from J, with 9 bases between. The CDR3 spans 14 residues. CDR3 nucleotide sequence: TGCGCCAGCAGCTCCGGACAGCCTGGAAACACCATATATTTT. Its protein product is CASSSGQPGNTIYF.